In this sample, the clone carrying this TCR beta chain turned up a few times. What it binds is unknown. Total RNA was extracted at no less than 5 micrograms per sample. This sample is part of a study of blood T cells in healthy people across ages. Germline lookup yields CDR1 DFQATT and CDR2 SNEGSKA (reference sequence). V lost 4 bases and J lost 6, with 19 bases in between. CDR3 length: 15 amino acids. Combining a sample-barcoded 5' primer with a J-beta primer mix, a second PCR ran for about 7 to 11 cycles. TCRdb re-called the 5' RACE reads with MiXCR, one entry per CDR3 protein. The data show under 850,000 distinct CDR3 sequences, around 34% seen once. Broader study findings: Researchers deemed the diversity estimates from one million T cells underestimates. Diversity was higher, and naive CD4+ cells more numerous, in long-lived donors than in aged donors. It was not known whether donors were CMV positive (a possible confounder of expanded clonotype changes).

The sequence was collected from a man aged 18 to 29 in good health. Source material: blood. The chain joins TRBV20-1 to TRBJ1-5; TRBD1 is a possible D gene (5 bases). DNA of the CDR3: TGCAGTGCTAATCAAGGCGGGGGGGGGACTCAGCCCCAGCATTTT. Translated, it gives CSANQGGGGTQPQHF.